These 23 T cell receptor beta chains came from one sample sequenced in a study of human T cells and chemical hapten exposure (dated by TCRdb to the early 2020s). The protocol used for the library was RACE. Sequenced using a NextSeq 500. Using fastp at Q25 and MiXCR, TCRdb reprocessed the public reads and kept productive beta chains. One record per CDR3 amino acid sequence lists the most common genes and DNA. The sample table records 90,000 or so distinct CDR3 sequences; 10% to 13% of these occur just once. The ten most abundant clones make up less than 2.5% of the sample. This specimen's time point label, per the study, means: patch test 1, 2 weeks after DPC sensitization. The treatment or condition label for this specimen denotes: therapeutic diphenylcyclopropenone sensitization with weekly scalp DPC. The starting material was whole blood, obtained in connection with sensitization to the hapten diphenylcyclopropenone (DPC). Receptor source: a middle-aged man with alopecia areata. Some clones in this sample may be carry-over from other donors' samples.

Ten or more counts support this clonotype. This chain connects TRBV7-2 to TRBJ2-3; 9 bases are shared with TRBD2. Germline V gene data show CDR1 as SGHTA and CDR2 as FQGNSA. V trimming: 3 bases; J trimming: 6 bases; junction bases outside the gene matches: 7. The CDR3 spans 15 residues. The CDR3 DNA reads as TGTGCCAGCAGCTTTAGCGGGAGTCTCTCGGATACGCAGTATTTT. Translating it yields CASSFSGSLSDTQYF.

The chain has TRBV4-2 and TRBJ2-3; TRBD2 agrees at 8 bases. The germline V gene has CDR1 LGHNA and CDR2 YNFKEQ. With 1 base clipped from V and 4 bases from J, the junction kept 13 bases outside the gene matches. The CDR3 length is 18 residues. The CDR3 sequence is CASSQGGGSGMVADTQYF. CDR3 DNA sequence: TGTGCCAGCAGCCAAGGGGGGGGTAGCGGGATGGTAGCAGATACGCAGTATTTT.

The chain uses TRBV12-3 or TRBV12-4 and TRBJ2-2; TRBD2 matches 8 bases. The CDR3 contains 13 residues. The ends lost 5 bases at V and 7 bases at J; junction bases unmatched: 3. CDR3 coding DNA: TGTGCCAGCAGTGTCGGGACTAGCGGGGAGCTGTTTTTT. This codes for CASSVGTSGELFF.

In this sample, this clonotype turned up a few times. The V and J genes are TRBV7-9 and TRBJ1-2; D is perhaps TRBD1 (5 bases). This CDR3 contains 15 residues. Trimming shortened V by 1 base and J by 0 bases, and 9 bases separated the two germline ends. The germline gives CDR1 SEHNR, CDR2 FQNEAQ (reference sequence). The CDR3 DNA reads TGTGCCAGCAGCTTAGGACAGAAAGCTAACTATGGCTACACCTTC. Translated, it gives CASSLGQKANYGYTF.

This clonotype was counted at least ten times. The chain employs TRBV20-1 and TRBJ2-3; 8 bases agree with TRBD2. The CDR3 contains 15 residues. From germline, CDR1 is DFQATT and CDR2 SNEGSKA (reference sequence). Trimming removed 2 bases from V and 0 bases from J; junction bases left unmatched: 4. This CDR3 is CSARTERESTDTQYF. The DNA for the CDR3 is TGCAGTGCTAGAACGGAGCGGGAGAGCACAGATACGCAGTATTTT.

The CDR3 sequence: CASSLGGSVYEQYF. CDR3 sequence (DNA): TGTGCCAGCAGCTTGGGCGGGAGTGTCTACGAGCAGTACTTC. This chain connects TRBV7-9 to TRBJ2-7; 7 bases map to TRBD2. CDR1 and CDR2 from the germline V gene are SEHNR and FQNEAQ (reference sequence). This CDR3 region has 14 residues. V shed 3 bases and J 3 bases; nucleotides not matched to a gene: 5.

The chain employs TRBV7-2 and TRBJ1-5, with no clear D. Germline V gene lookup returns CDR1 SGHTA and CDR2 FQGNSA. Deletions cut 0 bases from V and 6 bases from J, with 12 bases between. The CDR3 has 15 amino acids. CDR3 coding DNA: TGTGCCAGCAGCTTAGCGAGCCGACCGGGTCAGCCCCAGCATTTT. Protein product: CASSLASRPGQPQHF.

The chain links TRBV27 to TRBJ2-1; D perhaps matches TRBD2 (6 bases). The CDR3 loop spans 14 amino acids. Germline V gene lookup returns CDR1 MNHEY and CDR2 SMNVEV (reference sequence). Trimming shortened V by 8 bases and J by 4 bases, and 15 bases separated the two germline ends. CDR3 region: CASRGTNPYNEQFF. The CDR3 DNA follows: TGTGCCAGCCGGGGGACGAACCCTTACAATGAGCAGTTCTTC.

CDR3 nucleotides: TGTGCCAGCAGGGAGACAGGGGGCCGGGGAGATACGCAGTATTTT. Translating gives CASRETGGRGDTQYF. This chain joins TRBV2 and TRBJ2-3, with 10 positions matching TRBD1. The V and J ends lost 6 bases and 5 bases, in that order; junction bases with no gene match: 8. CDR3 length equals 15 residues. Germline loops: CDR1 SNHLY, CDR2 FYNNEI.

This rearrangement joins TRBV7-9 to TRBJ2-2; no clear D. The CDR3 totals 15 residues. Per germline, CDR1 SEHNR and CDR2 FQNEAQ (reference sequence). Trimming left V 3 bases short and J 2 bases short, with 10 bases between. CDR3 amino acids: CASSLGRLNTGELFF. The CDR3 coding sequence is TGTGCCAGCAGCTTGGGCCGTTTAAACACCGGGGAGCTGTTTTTT.

This clonotype came up many times. The chain links TRBV5-1 to TRBJ1-4; D is undetermined. CDR3 length equals 14 residues. In germline, CDR1 is SGHRS, CDR2 YFSETQ. V gave up 4 bases and J gave up 4 bases, with 11 bases separating them. The CDR3 DNA sequence: TGCGCCAGCAGCCCAGGACGGCTTAATGAAAAACTGTTTTTT. This encodes CASSPGRLNEKLFF.

This chain joins TRBV4-3 and TRBJ2-7, with 7 positions matching TRBD1. Germline CDR1 LGHNA, CDR2 YSLEER. The V segment lost 4 bases and the J segment 1 base; nucleotides outside the gene matches: 1. The CDR3 is 13 amino acids. The CDR3 is CASSRGQSYEQYF. The CDR3 DNA reads TGCGCCAGCAGCCGGGGACAGTCCTACGAGCAGTACTTC.

Turning to this clonotype: A much larger clonotype is one base distant, so this may be a read error. This chain uses TRBV20-1 with TRBJ2-1; 7 positions agree with TRBD2. Germline-derived CDR1 and CDR2 are DFQATT and SNEGSKA (reference sequence). This CDR3 region has 15 residues. The CDR3 DNA is TGCGGTGCTAGAGATCTCGGGGGGAGGGCCATTGAGCAGTTCTTC. It encodes CGARDLGGRAIEQFF.

This clonotype was recorded only once. A single base separates this from a much larger clone, so it may be a read error. The chain combines TRBV14 with TRBJ1-2; 7 nucleotides align to TRBD1. The germline CDR1 and CDR2 sequences are SGHDN and FVKESK. The CDR3 is 12 residues long. This CDR3 is CASSWDSDGYNF. The CDR3 DNA follows: TGTGCCAGCAGCTGGGACAGCGATGGCTACAACTTC.

In this sample, this clonotype turned up a few times. J is TRBJ2-1 and V is TRBV20-1; the D gene could be TRBD1 or TRBD2 (5 bases each). V lost 3 bases and J lost 0, with 12 bases in between. This CDR3 comprises 15 residues. The germline V gene encodes CDR1 DFQATT and CDR2 SNEGSKA (reference sequence). CDR3 coding DNA: TGCAGTGCTAGCCGGGGCCACAGCTCCTACAATGAGCAGTTCTTC. Its translation: CSASRGHSSYNEQFF.

The chain is built from TRBV6-2 or TRBV6-3 and TRBJ2-7, with TRBD2 matching 10 bases. Germline loops: CDR1 MNHEY, CDR2 SVGEGT. V lost 0 bases to trimming and J lost 7 bases; unmatched junction nucleotides: 6. This CDR3 comprises 15 residues. The CDR3 DNA follows: TGTGCCAGCAGTTACTCTGCTAGCGGGAGTCTGGAGCAGTACTTC. Its translation: CASSYSASGSLEQYF.

In its sample, this clonotype was seen once. This chain joins TRBV2 and TRBJ2-4; 7 nucleotides line up with TRBD2. V lost 3 bases, J lost 2 bases, and 7 bases stayed unmatched. The CDR3 covers 16 residues. Germline lookup yields CDR1 SNHLY and CDR2 FYNNEI. This CDR3 reads CASSDRAGVTKNIQYF. The CDR3 coding sequence is TGTGCCAGCAGTGACCGGGCGGGAGTGACCAAAAACATTCAGTACTTC.

A word on this clonotype: Germline is not matched at one junction end, which may reflect a read error. The rearrangement links TRBV11-3 to TRBJ2-6; 7 bases map to TRBD1. The CDR3 is made up of 14 amino acids. Germline V lookup: CDR1 SGHNT, CDR2 YENEEA. The CDR3 loop reads CDPGTASGANVLTF. The CDR3 DNA is TGCGACCCCGGGACAGCCTCTGGGGCCAACGTCCTGACTTTC.

This clonotype was found a few times. The CDR3 DNA follows: TGTGCCAGCAGCCAAGATCTGGGCAGGGCTGGCGAGCAGTACTTC. The encoded protein is CASSQDLGRAGEQYF. V is TRBV14 and J is TRBJ2-7, with a weak D call TRBD1 (5 bases). The germline CDR1 and CDR2 sequences are SGHDN and FVKESK. Trimming removed 0 bases from V and 6 bases from J, with 15 bases in between. The CDR3 consists of 15 residues. The full variable domain, with the rest looked up from reference TRBV14 and TRBJ2-7, is EAGVTQFPSHSVIEKGQTVTLRCDPISGHDNLYWYRRVMGKEIKFLLHFVKESKQDESGMPNNRFLAERTGGTYSTLKVQPAELEDSGVYFCASSQDLGRAGEQYFGPGTRLTVT.

In this sample, this clonotype turned up many times. This chain's CDR3 is CAISESTSGPNEQFF. CDR3 DNA sequence: TGTGCCATCAGTGAGTCGACTAGCGGTCCCAATGAGCAGTTCTTC. V is TRBV10-3 and J is TRBJ2-1; 9 bases are shared with TRBD2. CDR3 length: 15 residues. Germline trimming cut 0 bases from V and 6 bases from J; bases unmatched to any gene: 3. Germline V lookup: CDR1 ENHRY, CDR2 SYGVKD.

This clonotype showed up just once. V usage is TRBV3-1 and J usage is TRBJ2-5, with D perhaps given as TRBD1 or TRBD2 (6 bases each). Germline values: CDR1 LGHDT, CDR2 YNNKEL (reference sequence). The CDR3 has 15 amino acids. V was shortened by 4 bases and J by 2 bases, with 14 bases between the two germline ends. DNA of the CDR3: TGTGCCAGCAGCCGGAGAGGGGGGCAACAAGAGACCCAGTACTTC. Its translation: CASSRRGGQQETQYF.

The sample holds a few counts of this clonotype. This chain links TRBV15 with TRBJ1-1; D may be TRBD1 (6 bases). V lost 5 bases and J 8 bases, leaving 12 bases between the germline ends. Germline V CDR1 and CDR2: LNHNV, YYDKDF (reference sequence). The CDR3 runs 12 residues. The CDR3 is CATSPGGLEAFF. Written as DNA, the CDR3 is TGTGCCACCAGCCCTGGGGGGCTCGAAGCTTTCTTT. The complete variable domain, with remaining parts taken from reference TRBV15 and TRBJ1-1, reads DAMVIQNPRYQVTQFGKPVTLSCSQTLNHNVMYWYQQKSSQAPKLLFHYYDKDFNNEADTPDNFQSRRPNTSFCFLDIRSPGLGDTAMYLCATSPGGLEAFFGQGTRLTVV.

Ten or more counts support this clonotype. The gene calls are TRBV3-2 and TRBJ1-4; the table's TRBD1 call for D was not verified on the DNA. TRBV3-2 is shown as a pseudogene. This CDR3 region has 13 residues. The CDR3 coding sequence is TGTGCCAGCAGCCGGGACCCTAATGAAAAACTGTTTTTT. It encodes CASSRDPNEKLFF.